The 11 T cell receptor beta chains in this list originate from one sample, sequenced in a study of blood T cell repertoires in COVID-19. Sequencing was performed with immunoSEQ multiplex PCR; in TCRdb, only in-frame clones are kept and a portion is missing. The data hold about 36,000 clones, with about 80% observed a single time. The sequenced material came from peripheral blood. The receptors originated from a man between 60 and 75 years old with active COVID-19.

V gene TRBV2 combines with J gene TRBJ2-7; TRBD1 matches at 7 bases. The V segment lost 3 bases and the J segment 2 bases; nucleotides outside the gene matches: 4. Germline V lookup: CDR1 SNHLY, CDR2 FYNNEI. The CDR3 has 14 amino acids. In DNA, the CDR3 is TGTGCCAGCAGTGACACAGGGGCTGCCTACGAGCAGTACTTC. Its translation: CASSDTGAAYEQYF.

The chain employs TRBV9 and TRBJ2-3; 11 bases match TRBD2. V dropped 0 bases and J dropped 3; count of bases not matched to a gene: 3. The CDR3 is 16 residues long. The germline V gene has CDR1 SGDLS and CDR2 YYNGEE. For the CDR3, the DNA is TGTGCCAGCAGCGTAGGATCTAGCGGGGGGACAGATACGCAGTATTTT. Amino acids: CASSVGSSGGTDTQYF. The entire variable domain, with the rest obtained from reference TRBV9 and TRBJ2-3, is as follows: DSGVTQTPKHLITATGQRVTLRCSPRSGDLSVYWYQQSLDQGLQFLIQYYNGEERAKGNILERFSAQQFPDLHSELNLSSLELGDSALYFCASSVGSSGGTDTQYFGPGTRLTVL.

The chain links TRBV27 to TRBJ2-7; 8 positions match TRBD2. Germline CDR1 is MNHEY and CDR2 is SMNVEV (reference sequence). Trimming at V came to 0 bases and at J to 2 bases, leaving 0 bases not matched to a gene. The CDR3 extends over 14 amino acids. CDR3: CASSLSGLAYEQYF. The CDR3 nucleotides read TGTGCCAGCAGTTTATCGGGACTAGCCTACGAGCAGTACTTC.

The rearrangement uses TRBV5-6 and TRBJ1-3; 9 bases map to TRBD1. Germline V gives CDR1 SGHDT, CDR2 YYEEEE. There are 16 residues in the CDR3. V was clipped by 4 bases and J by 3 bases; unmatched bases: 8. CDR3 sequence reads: CASSPYRGRSGNTIYF. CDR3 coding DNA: TGTGCCAGCAGCCCTTACAGGGGGCGGAGTGGAAACACCATATATTTT. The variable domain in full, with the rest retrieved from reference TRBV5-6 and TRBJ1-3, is DAGVTQSPTHLIKTRGQQVTLRCSPKSGHDTVSWYQQALGQGPQFIFQYYEEEERQRGNFPDRFSGHQFPNYSSELNVNALLLGDSALYLCASSPYRGRSGNTIYFGEGSWLTVV.

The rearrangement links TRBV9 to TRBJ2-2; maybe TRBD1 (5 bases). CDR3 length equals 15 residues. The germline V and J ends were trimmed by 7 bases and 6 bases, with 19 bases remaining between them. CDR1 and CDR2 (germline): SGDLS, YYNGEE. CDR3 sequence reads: CASSSRAGKAGELFF. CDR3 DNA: TGTGCCAGCTCCTCTCGGGCAGGGAAGGCCGGGGAGCTGTTTTTT.

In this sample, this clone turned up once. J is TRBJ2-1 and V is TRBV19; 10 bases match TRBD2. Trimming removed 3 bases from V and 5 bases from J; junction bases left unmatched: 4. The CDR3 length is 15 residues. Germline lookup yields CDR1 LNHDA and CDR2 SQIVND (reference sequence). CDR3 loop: CASSIGLAEHNEQFF. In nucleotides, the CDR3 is TGTGCCAGTAGTATCGGACTAGCGGAACACAATGAGCAGTTCTTC.

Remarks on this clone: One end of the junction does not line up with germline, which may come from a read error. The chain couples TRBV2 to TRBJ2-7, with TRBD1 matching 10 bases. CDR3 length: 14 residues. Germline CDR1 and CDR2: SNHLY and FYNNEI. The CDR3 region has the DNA TGTGCCAGCAGACGGACAGGGGGGTCCTACGGGCAGTACTTC. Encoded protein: CASRRTGGSYGQYF.

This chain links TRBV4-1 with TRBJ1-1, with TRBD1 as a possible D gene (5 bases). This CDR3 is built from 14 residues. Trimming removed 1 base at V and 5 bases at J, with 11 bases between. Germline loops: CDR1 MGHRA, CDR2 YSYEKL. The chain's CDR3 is CASSQGWEGTEAFF. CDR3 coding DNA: TGCGCCAGCAGCCAAGGCTGGGAGGGGACTGAAGCTTTCTTT.

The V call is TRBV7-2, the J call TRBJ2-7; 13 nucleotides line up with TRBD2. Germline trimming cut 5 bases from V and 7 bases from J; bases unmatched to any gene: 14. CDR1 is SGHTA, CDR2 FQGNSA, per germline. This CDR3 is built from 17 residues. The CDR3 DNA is TGTGCCAGCAGCCCGGTCGGGGGGACTAGCGGGATGGGAGAGCAGTACTTC. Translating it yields CASSPVGGTSGMGEQYF. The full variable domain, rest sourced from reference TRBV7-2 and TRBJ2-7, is GAGVSQSPSNKVTEKGKDVELRCDPISGHTALYWYRQSLGQGLEFLIYFQGNSAPDKSGLPSDRFSAERTGGSVSTLTIQRTQQEDSAVYLCASSPVGGTSGMGEQYFGPGTRLTVT.

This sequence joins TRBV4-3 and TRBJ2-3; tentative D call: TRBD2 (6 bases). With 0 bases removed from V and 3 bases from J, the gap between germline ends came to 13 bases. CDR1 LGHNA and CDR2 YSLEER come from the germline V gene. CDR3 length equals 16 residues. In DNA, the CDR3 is TGCGCCAGCAGCCAAGAGTGGAGGGGCCTGACAGATACGCAGTATTTT. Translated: CASSQEWRGLTDTQYF.

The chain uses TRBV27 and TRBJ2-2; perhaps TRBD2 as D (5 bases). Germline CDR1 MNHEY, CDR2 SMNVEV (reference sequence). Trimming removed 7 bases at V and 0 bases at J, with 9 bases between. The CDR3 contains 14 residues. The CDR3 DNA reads TGTGCCAGCACTAGCTCCGCGAACACCGGGGAGCTGTTTTTT. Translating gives CASTSSANTGELFF.